The T cell receptor (beta chain) described here comes from a study of blood T cell repertoires in COVID-19. In the study overall: The study drew acute and convalescent COVID-19 samples from the United States, Italy and Spain.

This study enrolled people aged 18 to 89 from about 26 US geographic areas. Methods used by the authors: Using reference gene primer amplification, nucleated cell counts were estimated. Some clones are missing from TCRdb's copy, which holds only in-frame ones; the method was immunoSEQ multiplex PCR. Clone size and V and J calls were adopted from that table, with D and trimming inferred from the DNA. Of over 200,000 clones in the sample, around 88% are singletons; the top ten hold over 7.5%. Input material: PBMCs or T cells enriched from blood (not recorded which). This receptor was taken from a man between 35 and 55 years old who had recovered from COVID-19.

The CDR3 region has the DNA TGTGCCAGCACGTTTTCCAGGGCTAACTATGGCTACACCTTC. Protein product: CASTFSRANYGYTF. The chain combines TRBV2 with TRBJ1-2; D is perhaps TRBD1 (5 bases). V was trimmed by 7 bases and J by 0 bases, leaving 12 bases between them. Per the germline V gene, CDR1 is SNHLY and CDR2 is FYNNEI. This CDR3 has 14 amino acids.